What follows describes a single TCR beta chain. From blood CD8+ and CD4+ T cells, TCR beta sequences were generated. In the multiple sclerosis control group, patients were treatment-naive and had stable or active relapsing-remitting disease. Isolation of CD8+ and CD4+ T cells was performed negatively, whereas enrichment of TEMRA cells was done by FACS. This CDR3 region has 15 residues. The germline gives CDR1 MNHEY, CDR2 SVGAGI. J was trimmed by 1 base and V by 4 bases; bases with no gene match: 4. The data originate from a study of CD8 T cells in Susac syndrome. When the RNA was reverse transcribed, random hexamers were used with an input of roughly 0.5 to 1 ug. Amplification of TCR beta CDR3 was carried out by immunoSEQ multiplex PCR, which covered 54 Vbeta and 13 Jbeta segments. TCRdb called the immunoSEQ multiplex PCR reads again in MiXCR, with one record for every CDR3 protein. The data contain some 300,000 distinct CDR3 sequences, about 89% of them singletons.

The clonotype was recovered from a human donor with multiple sclerosis. V usage is TRBV6-5 and J usage is TRBJ2-5, with 9 bases that match TRBD2. Material: CD8+ T cells from PBMCs. The CDR3 loop is CASSFMTSGQETQYF. In DNA, the CDR3 is TGTGCCAGCAGTTTCATGACTAGCGGCCAAGAGACCCAGTACTTC.